This note documents a single T cell receptor beta chain sequence. This sample was included in a study of blood T cell repertoires in COVID-19. The trim removed 9 bases at V and 5 bases at J, leaving 11 bases unmatched. Germline V gene sequence: CDR1 LNHDA, CDR2 SQIVND (reference sequence). There are 16 residues in the CDR3. Sequenced by immunoSEQ multiplex PCR; TCRdb stores in-frame clones only, minus some. The sample has roughly 180,000 clones, around four fifths seen once; the top ten hold approximately 4%. The clonotype comes from a woman aged 45-65 years in a cohort exposed to, infected with or recovered from COVID-19 (not recorded which). The V call is TRBV19, the J call TRBJ2-3; 13 positions agree with TRBD2. The sequenced sample consisted of PBMCs or T cells enriched from blood (not recorded which). CDR3 amino acids: CASTDTSGGAKDTQYF. The CDR3, as DNA: TGTGCCAGCACCGATACTAGCGGGGGGGCAAAAGATACGCAGTATTTT.